This record looks at one TCR beta chain sequence and its context. Its specificity is unknown. The data belong to a study of cytotoxic CD8 clonotypes in ibrutinib-treated CLL. Across the study: Around 25 partial and 2 complete responses; at median approximately 6 years, approximately 14 remitted, about twelve progressed.

Profiled with immunoSEQ multiplex PCR; TCRdb holds only in-frame clones, not every one. The repertoire has 150,000 or so clones, 88% of them found once; the top ten carry 3% to 3.5%. Between the trimmed V and J ends, which lost 3 bases and 2 bases, there was a span of 10 bases. The CDR3 loop spans 14 amino acids. CDR1 SGHRS and CDR2 YFSETQ come from the germline V gene. Study-level points and caveats: Against age-matched healthy donors, baseline clonality ran higher and tracked circulating CD8+ T-cell counts. The clonality rise at ibrutinib response reflected private clonotype expansion. Clonality was elevated at ibrutinib response and had returned toward baseline at progression.

The specimen comprised PBMCs, sampled at disease progression, from a patient treated with ibrutinib. The V call is TRBV5-1, the J call TRBJ2-3; D perhaps matches TRBD2 (5 bases). This receptor was taken from a human donor with chronic lymphocytic leukemia. CDR3 coding DNA: TGCGCCAGCAGCTACCGGGATCACACAGATACGCAGTATTTT. It codes for CASSYRDHTDTQYF.